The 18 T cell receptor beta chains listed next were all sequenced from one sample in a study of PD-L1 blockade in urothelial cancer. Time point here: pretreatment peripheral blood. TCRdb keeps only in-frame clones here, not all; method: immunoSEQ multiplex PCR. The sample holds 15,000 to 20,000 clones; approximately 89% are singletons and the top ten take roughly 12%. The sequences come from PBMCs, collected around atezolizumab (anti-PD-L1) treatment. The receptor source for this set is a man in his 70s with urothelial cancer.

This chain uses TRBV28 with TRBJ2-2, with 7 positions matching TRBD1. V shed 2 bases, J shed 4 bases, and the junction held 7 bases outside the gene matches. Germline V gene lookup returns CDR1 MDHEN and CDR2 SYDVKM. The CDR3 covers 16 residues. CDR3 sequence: CASSLRVNRGTGELFF. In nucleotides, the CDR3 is TGTGCCAGCAGTTTACGGGTTAACAGGGGCACCGGGGAGCTGTTTTTT.

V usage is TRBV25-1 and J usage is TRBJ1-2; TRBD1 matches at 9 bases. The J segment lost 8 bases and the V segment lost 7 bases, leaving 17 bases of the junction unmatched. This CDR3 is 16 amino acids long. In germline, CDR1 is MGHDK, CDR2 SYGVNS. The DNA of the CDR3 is TGTGCCAGCAACGGACAGGGGCCTAACGCGAGGGTCGGCTACACCTTC. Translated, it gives CASNGQGPNARVGYTF.

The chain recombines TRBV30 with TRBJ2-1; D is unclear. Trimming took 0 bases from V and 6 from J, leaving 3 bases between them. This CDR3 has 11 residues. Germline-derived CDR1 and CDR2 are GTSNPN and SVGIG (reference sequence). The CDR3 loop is CAWSVRNEQFF. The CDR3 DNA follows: TGTGCCTGGAGTGTTCGCAATGAGCAGTTCTTC.

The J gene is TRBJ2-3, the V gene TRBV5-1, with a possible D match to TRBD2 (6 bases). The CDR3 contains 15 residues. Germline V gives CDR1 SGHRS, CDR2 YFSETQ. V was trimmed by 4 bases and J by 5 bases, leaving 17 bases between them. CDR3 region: CASSPGSGPGDTQYF. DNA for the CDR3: TGCGCCAGCAGCCCCGGGAGCGGCCCGGGAGATACGCAGTATTTT. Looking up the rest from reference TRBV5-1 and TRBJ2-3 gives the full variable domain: KAGVTQTPRYLIKTRGQQVTLSCSPISGHRSVSWYQQTPGQGLQFLFEYFSETQRNKGNFPGRFSGRQFSNSRSEMNVSTLELGDSALYLCASSPGSGPGDTQYFGPGTRLTVL.

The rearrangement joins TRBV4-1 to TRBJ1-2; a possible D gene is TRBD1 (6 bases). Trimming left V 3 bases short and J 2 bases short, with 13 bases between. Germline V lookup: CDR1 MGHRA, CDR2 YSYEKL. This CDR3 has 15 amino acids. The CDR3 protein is CASSHETGNNYGYTF. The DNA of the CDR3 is TGCGCCAGCAGCCACGAAACAGGGAACAACTATGGCTACACCTTC.

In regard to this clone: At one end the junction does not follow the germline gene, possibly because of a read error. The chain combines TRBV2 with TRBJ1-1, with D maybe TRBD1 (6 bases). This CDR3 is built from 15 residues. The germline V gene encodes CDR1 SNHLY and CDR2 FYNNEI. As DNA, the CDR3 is TGTGCCAGCAGTCAAATCCCCCTCGGCAGGGGAGAAGATTTCTTT. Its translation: CASSQIPLGRGEDFF.

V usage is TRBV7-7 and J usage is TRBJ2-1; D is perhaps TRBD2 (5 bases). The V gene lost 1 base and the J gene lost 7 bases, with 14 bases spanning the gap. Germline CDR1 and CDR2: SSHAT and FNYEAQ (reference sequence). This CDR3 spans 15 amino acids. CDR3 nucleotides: TGTGCCAGCAGCTTAGTTCCGGGGATGGGGAATGAGCAGTTCTTC. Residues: CASSLVPGMGNEQFF.

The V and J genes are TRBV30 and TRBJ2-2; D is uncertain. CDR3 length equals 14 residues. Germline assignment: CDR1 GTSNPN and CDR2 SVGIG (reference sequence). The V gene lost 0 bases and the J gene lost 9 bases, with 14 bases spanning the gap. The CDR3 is CAWSVAGGPRELFF. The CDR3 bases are TGTGCCTGGAGTGTTGCCGGTGGGCCCAGGGAGCTGTTTTTT.

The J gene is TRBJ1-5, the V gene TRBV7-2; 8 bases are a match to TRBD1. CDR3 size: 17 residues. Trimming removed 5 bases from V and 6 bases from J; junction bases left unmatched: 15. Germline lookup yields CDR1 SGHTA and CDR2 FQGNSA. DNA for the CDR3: TGTGCCAGCAGCCTCTCCGGGGTCAGGGGGACAGGTCAGCCCCAGCATTTT. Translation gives CASSLSGVRGTGQPQHF.

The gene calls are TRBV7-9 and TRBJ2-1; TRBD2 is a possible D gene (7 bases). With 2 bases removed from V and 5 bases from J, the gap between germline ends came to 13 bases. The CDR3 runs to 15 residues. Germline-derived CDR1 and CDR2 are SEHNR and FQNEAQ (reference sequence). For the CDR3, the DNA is TGTGCCAGCAGCTTATTTGGGGGGGCCCACAATGAGCAGTTCTTC. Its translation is CASSLFGGAHNEQFF.

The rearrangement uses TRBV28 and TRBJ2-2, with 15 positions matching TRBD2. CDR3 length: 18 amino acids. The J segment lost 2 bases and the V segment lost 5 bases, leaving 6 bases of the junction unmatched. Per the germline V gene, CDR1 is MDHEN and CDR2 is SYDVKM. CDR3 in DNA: TGTGCCAGCAGTGTCTGGACTAGCGGGGGGGGAAACACCGGGGAGCTGTTTTTT. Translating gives CASSVWTSGGGNTGELFF.

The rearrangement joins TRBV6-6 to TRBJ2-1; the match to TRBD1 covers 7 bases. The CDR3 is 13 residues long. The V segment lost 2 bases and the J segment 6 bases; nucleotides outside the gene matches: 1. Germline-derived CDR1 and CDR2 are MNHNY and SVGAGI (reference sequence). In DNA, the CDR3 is TGTGCCAGCAGTTACCCAGGGGGCAATGAGCAGTTCTTC. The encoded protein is CASSYPGGNEQFF.

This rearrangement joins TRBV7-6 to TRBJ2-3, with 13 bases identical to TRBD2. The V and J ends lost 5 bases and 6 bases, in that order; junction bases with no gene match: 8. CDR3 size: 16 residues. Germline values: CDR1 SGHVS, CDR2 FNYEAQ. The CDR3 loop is CASSPGTSGAYDTQYF. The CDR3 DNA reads TGTGCCAGCAGCCCAGGGACTAGCGGGGCTTACGATACGCAGTATTTT.

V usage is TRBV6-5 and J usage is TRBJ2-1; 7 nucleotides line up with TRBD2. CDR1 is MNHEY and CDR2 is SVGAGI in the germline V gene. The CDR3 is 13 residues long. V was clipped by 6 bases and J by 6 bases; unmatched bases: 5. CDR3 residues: CASRERGINEQFF. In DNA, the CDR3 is TGTGCCAGCAGGGAGCGGGGCATCAATGAGCAGTTCTTC.

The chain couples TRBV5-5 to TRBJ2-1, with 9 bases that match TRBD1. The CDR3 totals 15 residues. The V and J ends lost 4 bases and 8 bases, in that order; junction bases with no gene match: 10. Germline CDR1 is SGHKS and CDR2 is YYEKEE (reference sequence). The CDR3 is CASSEGQGGFDEQFF. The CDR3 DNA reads TGTGCCAGCAGCGAGGGACAGGGAGGATTCGATGAGCAGTTCTTC.

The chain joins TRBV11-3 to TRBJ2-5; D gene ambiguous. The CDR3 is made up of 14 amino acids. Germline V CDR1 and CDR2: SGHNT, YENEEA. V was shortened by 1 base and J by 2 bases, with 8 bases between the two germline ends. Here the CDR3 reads CASSLGGVQETQYF. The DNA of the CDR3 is TGTGCCAGCAGCTTAGGCGGAGTTCAAGAGACCCAGTACTTC. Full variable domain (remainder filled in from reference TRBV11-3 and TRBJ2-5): EAGVVQSPRYKIIEKKQPVAFWCNPISGHNTLYWYLQNLGQGPELLIRYENEEAVDDSQLPKDRFSAERLKGVDSTLKIQPAELGDSAVYLCASSLGGVQETQYFGPGTRLLVL.

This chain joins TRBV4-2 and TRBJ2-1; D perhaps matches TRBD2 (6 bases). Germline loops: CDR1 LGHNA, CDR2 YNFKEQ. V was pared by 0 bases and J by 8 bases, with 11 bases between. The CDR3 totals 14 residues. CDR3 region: CASSQDWGEDEQFF. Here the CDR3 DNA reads TGTGCCAGCAGCCAAGATTGGGGGGAGGATGAGCAGTTCTTC.

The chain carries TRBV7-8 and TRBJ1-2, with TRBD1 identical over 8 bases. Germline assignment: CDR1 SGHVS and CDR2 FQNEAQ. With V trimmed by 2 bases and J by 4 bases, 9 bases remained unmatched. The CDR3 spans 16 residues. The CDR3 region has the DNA TGTGCCAGCAGCTTACTTGCTGGACAGGGAGGCTATGGCTACACCTTC. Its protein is CASSLLAGQGGYGYTF.